Each of the 25 T cell receptor beta chains below was sequenced from the same sample in a study of cytomegalovirus exposure and HLA in healthy donors. PCR primers comprised 60 Vbeta and 13 Jbeta primers. The table came from immunoSEQ multiplex PCR; TCRdb's copy has only in-frame clones and leaves some out. The data contain 150,000 or so clones, roughly 80% of them singletons. The sequenced material came from PBMCs. The receptors shown here come from a female donor in good health and CMV-seronegative.

The chain's CDR3 is CASSGDRTRTPNYEQYF. The CDR3 DNA reads as TGTGCCAGCAGCGGCGACAGAACCCGGACCCCCAACTACGAGCAGTACTTC. This chain uses TRBV5-6 with TRBJ2-7, with D possibly matching TRBD1 (5 bases). CDR1 SGHDT and CDR2 YYEEEE come from the germline V gene. The V gene lost 4 bases and the J gene lost 3 bases, with 23 bases spanning the gap. The CDR3 loop spans 17 amino acids.

The chain is built from TRBV4-2 and TRBJ1-4; no reliable D call. With 5 bases removed from V and 4 bases from J, the gap between germline ends came to 14 bases. The V gene's germline CDR1 is LGHNA and CDR2 YNFKEQ. This CDR3 comprises 15 residues. The DNA for the CDR3 is TGTGCCAGCAGCGGTCCCCCGGACTTTAATGAAAAACTGTTTTTT. Amino acids: CASSGPPDFNEKLFF.

The V gene is TRBV6-1, the J gene TRBJ1-2; 7 bases are shared with TRBD1. This CDR3 is built from 15 residues. Germline assignment: CDR1 MNHNS and CDR2 SASEGT. Germline trimming cut 4 bases from V and 4 bases from J; bases unmatched to any gene: 9. The CDR3 DNA sequence: TGTGCCAGCAGTGGACTGACAGGGTTCGGCTATGGCTACACCTTC. Amino acid sequence: CASSGLTGFGYGYTF.

This clone was seen just once. V is TRBV29-1 and J is TRBJ1-1; 8 nucleotides align to TRBD1. V shed 6 bases, J shed 7 bases, and the junction held 7 bases outside the gene matches. The germline V gene has CDR1 SQVTM and CDR2 ANQGSEA. The CDR3 covers 12 residues. The CDR3 nucleotides read TGCAGCGTCAAGGACAGGGTCGGTGAAGCTTTCTTT. Translation gives CSVKDRVGEAFF.

The chain couples TRBV18 to TRBJ1-2; 8 nucleotides agree with TRBD1. The J segment lost 3 bases and the V segment lost 1 base, leaving 10 bases of the junction unmatched. In germline, CDR1 is KGHSH, CDR2 LQKENI. This CDR3 is 17 amino acids long. In nucleotides, the CDR3 is TGTGCCAGCTCACCACTTTGGACAGGGCAATTGGACTATGGCTACACCTTC. Its translation is CASSPLWTGQLDYGYTF.

The rearrangement links TRBV27 to TRBJ2-7, with 7 bases identical to TRBD1. The V and J ends lost 8 bases and 0 bases, in that order; junction bases with no gene match: 10. The V gene's germline CDR1 is MNHEY and CDR2 SMNVEV (reference sequence). CDR3 length: 15 amino acids. CDR3 nucleotides: TGTGCCAGCTGCTTTCTACGGGACAGCTCCTACGAGCAGTACTTC. As protein: CASCFLRDSSYEQYF.

Regarding this clone: The sample has other DNA sequences that encode this CDR3 too. This rearrangement joins TRBV6-5 to TRBJ1-6, with D possibly matching TRBD1 (5 bases). The CDR3 is 14 residues long. V shed 4 bases and J shed 10 bases, with 14 bases lying between them. CDR1 MNHEY and CDR2 SVGAGI come from the germline V gene. The CDR3 loop is CASSLRGAGSPLHF. CDR3 nucleotides: TGTGCCAGCAGTTTGCGGGGCGCTGGGTCACCCCTCCACTTT.

The J gene is TRBJ1-1, the V gene TRBV5-1, with TRBD1 identical over 7 bases. The CDR3 runs to 13 residues. J lost 10 bases, V lost 3 bases, and 9 bases had no gene match. Germline values: CDR1 SGHRS, CDR2 YFSETQ. The CDR3 protein is CASSYETGQRAFF. CDR3 bases: TGCGCCAGCAGCTACGAGACAGGGCAAAGAGCTTTCTTT.

The table lists this clone with a few counts. This rearrangement joins TRBV14 to TRBJ1-1; TRBD1 might be the D (5 bases). The V and J ends lost 3 bases and 5 bases respectively, with 10 bases between them. In germline, CDR1 is SGHDN, CDR2 FVKESK. This CDR3 contains 13 residues. This CDR3 is CASSQGGRTEAFF. The CDR3 DNA follows: TGTGCCAGCAGCCAGGGGGGAAGGACTGAAGCTTTCTTT.

V usage is TRBV27 and J usage is TRBJ1-2; perhaps TRBD1 as D (6 bases). The CDR3 runs to 14 residues. The V end lost 1 base, the J end lost 6 bases, and 12 bases lay between the germline ends. Germline lookup yields CDR1 MNHEY and CDR2 SMNVEV (reference sequence). CDR3 nucleotide sequence: TGTGCCAGCAGTTTATTGGGGACAACCGATGGCTACACCTTC. Translating gives CASSLLGTTDGYTF.

This chain links TRBV5-4 with TRBJ2-1; 12 positions agree with TRBD1. The CDR3 length is 15 residues. In germline, CDR1 is SGHNT, CDR2 YYREEE (reference sequence). Unmatched junction bases numbered 11, after V lost 6 bases and J lost 10 bases. The CDR3 DNA reads as TGTGCCAGCAACGGACCGGGACAGGGGGCTAGGGAGCAGTTCTTC. It yields the protein CASNGPGQGAREQFF.

The chain is built from TRBV6-1 and TRBJ2-7; 7 nucleotides line up with TRBD1. J gave up 2 bases and V 4 bases, and 11 bases lay outside the gene matches. The CDR3 spans 16 residues. Germline V CDR1 and CDR2: MNHNS, SASEGT. CDR3 sequence reads: CASSALPTGLTYEQYF. The CDR3 nucleotides are TGTGCCAGCAGTGCCCTGCCGACAGGGCTGACCTACGAGCAGTACTTC.

The rearrangement links TRBV7-9 to TRBJ1-5; D gene unclear. The CDR3 has 16 amino acids. V was pared by 4 bases and J by 1 base, with 14 bases between. In germline, CDR1 is SEHNR, CDR2 FQNEAQ (reference sequence). CDR3 sequence: CASSSDHIGSNQPQHF. In DNA, the CDR3 is TGTGCCAGCAGCTCAGACCATATCGGGAGCAATCAGCCCCAGCATTTT.

This chain uses TRBV5-1 with TRBJ2-7; D remains unclear. The V gene's germline CDR1 is SGHRS and CDR2 YFSETQ. Trimming took 3 bases from V and 4 from J, leaving 14 bases between them. This CDR3 region has 14 residues. This CDR3 reads CASSSLTPNYEQYF. The CDR3, as DNA: TGCGCCAGCAGCTCCCTTACTCCGAATTACGAGCAGTACTTC.

This clone was counted between two and nine times. The sample holds other DNA sequences that translate to the same CDR3. This sequence joins TRBV10-3 and TRBJ1-5; D not resolved. The CDR3 length is 14 residues. The ends were cut back, 5 bases at V and 0 bases at J, with 8 bases in the middle. Per the germline V gene, CDR1 is ENHRY and CDR2 is SYGVKD. As DNA, the CDR3 is TGTGCCATCAGTCGAGGGAATAGCAATCAGCCCCAGCATTTT. Residues: CAISRGNSNQPQHF.

About this clone itself: The same CDR3 also results from other DNA sequences found in this sample. This chain connects TRBV6-5 to TRBJ2-2, with D possibly TRBD2 on 6 matching bases. Trimming pared 5 bases from V and 5 bases from J, leaving 15 bases between. This CDR3 comprises 15 residues. Per the germline V gene, CDR1 is MNHEY and CDR2 is SVGAGI. DNA for the CDR3: TGTGCCAGCAGTCTGACTAGTTGGGATACCGGGGAGCTGTTTTTT. It yields the protein CASSLTSWDTGELFF.

Written as DNA, the CDR3 is TGTGCCAGCTCACCCCCGGGACAGTATAATGAAAAACTGTTTTTT. Translated: CASSPPGQYNEKLFF. The chain couples TRBV18 to TRBJ1-4, with 7 bases matching TRBD1. CDR1 is KGHSH and CDR2 is LQKENI in the germline V gene. The CDR3 has 15 residues. Trimming removed 3 bases from V and 4 bases from J; junction bases left unmatched: 5. Supplemented by reference TRBV18 and TRBJ1-4, the full variable domain reads NAGVMQNPRHLVRRRGQEARLRCSPMKGHSHVYWYRQLPEEGLKFMVYLQKENIIDESGMPKERFSAEFPKEGPSILRIQQVVRGDSAAYFCASSPPGQYNEKLFFGSGTQLSVL.

The chain employs TRBV5-1 and TRBJ2-5; no clear D gene. Trimming left V 2 bases short and J 3 bases short, with 14 bases between. Germline V gives CDR1 SGHRS, CDR2 YFSETQ. CDR3 size: 15 residues. Here the CDR3 reads CASSFLGQAKETQYF. As DNA, the CDR3 is TGCGCCAGCAGCTTCTTGGGTCAGGCTAAAGAGACCCAGTACTTC. The full variable domain, its missing parts supplied by reference TRBV5-1 and TRBJ2-5, is KAGVTQTPRYLIKTRGQQVTLSCSPISGHRSVSWYQQTPGQGLQFLFEYFSETQRNKGNFPGRFSGRQFSNSRSEMNVSTLELGDSALYLCASSFLGQAKETQYFGPGTRLLVL.

The chain joins TRBV19 to TRBJ1-2; 8 positions match TRBD1. The CDR3 length is 15 residues. Germline-derived CDR1 and CDR2 are LNHDA and SQIVND (reference sequence). The V segment lost 4 bases and the J segment 3 bases; nucleotides outside the gene matches: 7. The chain's CDR3 is CASSTFSTGDYGYTF. The CDR3 DNA reads TGTGCCAGTAGTACCTTTTCGACAGGGGACTATGGCTACACCTTC.

To note about this clone: Since no conserved phenylalanine or tryptophan closes the CDR3, a read error is the likely cause. The chain is built from TRBV25-1 and TRBJ1-1; D is ambiguous. The V gene's germline CDR1 is MGHDK and CDR2 SYGVNS. The V end was cut by 3 bases, the J end by 0 bases, with 17 bases between. The CDR3 extends over 17 amino acids. The CDR3 protein is CASSEGSMGGMNTEAFL. The CDR3 nucleotides are TGTGCCAGCAGTGAGGGATCAATGGGAGGGATGAACACTGAAGCTTTCCTT.

The chain is built from TRBV9 and TRBJ2-5, with TRBD1 as a possible D gene (7 bases). The CDR3 covers 15 residues. Germline CDR1 and CDR2: SGDLS and YYNGEE. V gave up 4 bases and J gave up 4 bases, with 17 bases separating them. The CDR3 reads CASSLRTGGGETQYF. The CDR3 DNA is TGTGCCAGCAGCCTAAGGACAGGAGGGGGAGAGACCCAGTACTTC.

This sequence joins TRBV5-5 and TRBJ1-4, with 9 positions matching TRBD1. V dropped 4 bases and J dropped 8; count of bases not matched to a gene: 3. Looked up from germline, CDR1 is SGHKS and CDR2 is YYEKEE (reference sequence). The CDR3 totals 13 residues. This chain's CDR3 is CASSGQGNEKLFF. Here the CDR3 DNA reads TGTGCCAGCAGCGGACAGGGGAACGAAAAACTGTTTTTT.

This chain connects TRBV27 to TRBJ2-1; TRBD2 is a possible D gene (5 bases). Germline V CDR1 and CDR2: MNHEY, SMNVEV (reference sequence). V gave up 4 bases and J gave up 10 bases, with 11 bases separating them. The length of the CDR3 is 12 residues. CDR3 protein: CASSSGTREQFF. CDR3 in DNA: TGTGCCAGCAGTTCGGGAACCCGAGAGCAGTTCTTC.

This clone was seen once. The chain joins TRBV7-9 to TRBJ1-1, with D tentatively TRBD1 (6 bases). This CDR3 contains 18 residues. The germline CDR1 and CDR2 sequences are SEHNR and FQNEAQ (reference sequence). V was clipped by 1 base and J by 0 bases, with 18 bases between them. The CDR3 DNA sequence: TGTGCCAGCAGCTTAGTGGGGGCAGTGTGGAGCATGAACACTGAAGCTTTCTTT. This codes for CASSLVGAVWSMNTEAFF.

The chain uses TRBV7-9 and TRBJ1-6; 7 bases map to TRBD1. V lost 0 bases and J lost 8; bases outside the gene matches: 4. The CDR3 length is 15 residues. Germline values: CDR1 SEHNR, CDR2 FQNEAQ (reference sequence). CDR3 residues: CASSLAGQMDSPLHF. CDR3 DNA: TGTGCCAGCAGCTTAGCGGGACAGATGGATTCACCCCTCCACTTT.